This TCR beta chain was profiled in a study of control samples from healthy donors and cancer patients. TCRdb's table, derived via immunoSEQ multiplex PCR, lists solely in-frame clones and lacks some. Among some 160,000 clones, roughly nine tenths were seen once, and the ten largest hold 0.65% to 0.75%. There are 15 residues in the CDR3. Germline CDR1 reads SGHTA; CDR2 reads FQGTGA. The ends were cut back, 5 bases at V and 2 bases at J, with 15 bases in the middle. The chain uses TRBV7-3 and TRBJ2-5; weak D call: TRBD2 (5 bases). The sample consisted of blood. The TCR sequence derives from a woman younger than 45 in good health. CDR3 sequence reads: CASSTRGGFQETQYF. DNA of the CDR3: TGTGCCAGCAGCACCAGAGGCGGGTTTCAAGAGACCCAGTACTTC.